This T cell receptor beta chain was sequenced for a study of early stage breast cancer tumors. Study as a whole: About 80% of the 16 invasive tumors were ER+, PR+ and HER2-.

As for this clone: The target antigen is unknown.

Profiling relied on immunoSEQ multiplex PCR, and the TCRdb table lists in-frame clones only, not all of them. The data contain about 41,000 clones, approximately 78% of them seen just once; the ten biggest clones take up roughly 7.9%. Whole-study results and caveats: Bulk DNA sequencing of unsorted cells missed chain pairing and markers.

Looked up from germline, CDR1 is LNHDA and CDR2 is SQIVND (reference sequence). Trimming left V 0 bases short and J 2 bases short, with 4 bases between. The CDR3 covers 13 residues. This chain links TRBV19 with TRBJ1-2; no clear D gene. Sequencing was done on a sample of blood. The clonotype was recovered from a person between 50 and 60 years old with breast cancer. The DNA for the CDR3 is TGTGCCAGTAGTATAGACAGAAACTATGGCTACACCTTC. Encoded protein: CASSIDRNYGYTF.